The present T cell receptor (beta chain) was sequenced within a study of technical replicates of blood from a handful of donors. Clones were read by immunoSEQ multiplex PCR, and TCRdb kept only the in-frame ones, dropping some. Of 81,000 or so clones in the sample, 90% to 98% are singletons; the top ten hold 0.2%. The CDR3 has 16 amino acids. Germline CDR1 and CDR2: MNHEY and SMNVEV (reference sequence). J lost 5 bases, V lost 7 bases, and 15 bases had no gene match. The origin of this receptor is a human donor in good health. The rearrangement links TRBV27 to TRBJ2-3; 7 bases line up with TRBD2. Sequencing used T cells isolated from PBMCs. The CDR3 DNA reads TGTGCCAGCATCCGGGTGAGGGAGGGCCATCAAGATACGCAGTATTTT. As protein: CASIRVREGHQDTQYF.